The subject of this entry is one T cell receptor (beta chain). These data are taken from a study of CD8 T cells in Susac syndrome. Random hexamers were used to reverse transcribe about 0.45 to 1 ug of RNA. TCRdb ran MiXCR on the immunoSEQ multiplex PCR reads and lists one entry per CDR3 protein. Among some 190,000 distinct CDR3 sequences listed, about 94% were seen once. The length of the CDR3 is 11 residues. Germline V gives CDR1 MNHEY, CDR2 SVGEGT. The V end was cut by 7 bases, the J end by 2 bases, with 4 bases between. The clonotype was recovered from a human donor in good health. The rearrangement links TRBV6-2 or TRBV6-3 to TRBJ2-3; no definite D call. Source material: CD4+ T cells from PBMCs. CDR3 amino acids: CASKDTDTQYF. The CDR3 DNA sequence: TGTGCCAGCAAGGACACAGATACGCAGTATTTT.